Described below is a single T cell receptor (beta chain) sequence and its context. V gave up 6 bases and J gave up 9 bases, with 15 bases separating them. The CDR3 loop spans 13 amino acids. Germline CDR1 and CDR2: MDHEN and SYDVKM. This record comes from a study of shared clonotypes between healthy human individuals. Clones were read by immunoSEQ multiplex PCR, and TCRdb kept only the in-frame ones, dropping some. The sample holds fewer than 400,000 clones, 74% seen once. The gene calls are TRBV28 and TRBJ2-4; unclear D gene. This receptor was obtained from a man aged 25-40 years in good health. Sequencing was carried out using memory CD4+ T cells sorted from blood. Subset meaning: CD45RA-negative fraction. CDR3 residues: CASSPSDPPIQYF. The CDR3 DNA follows: TGTGCCAGCAGCCCCTCCGACCCGCCCATTCAGTACTTC.